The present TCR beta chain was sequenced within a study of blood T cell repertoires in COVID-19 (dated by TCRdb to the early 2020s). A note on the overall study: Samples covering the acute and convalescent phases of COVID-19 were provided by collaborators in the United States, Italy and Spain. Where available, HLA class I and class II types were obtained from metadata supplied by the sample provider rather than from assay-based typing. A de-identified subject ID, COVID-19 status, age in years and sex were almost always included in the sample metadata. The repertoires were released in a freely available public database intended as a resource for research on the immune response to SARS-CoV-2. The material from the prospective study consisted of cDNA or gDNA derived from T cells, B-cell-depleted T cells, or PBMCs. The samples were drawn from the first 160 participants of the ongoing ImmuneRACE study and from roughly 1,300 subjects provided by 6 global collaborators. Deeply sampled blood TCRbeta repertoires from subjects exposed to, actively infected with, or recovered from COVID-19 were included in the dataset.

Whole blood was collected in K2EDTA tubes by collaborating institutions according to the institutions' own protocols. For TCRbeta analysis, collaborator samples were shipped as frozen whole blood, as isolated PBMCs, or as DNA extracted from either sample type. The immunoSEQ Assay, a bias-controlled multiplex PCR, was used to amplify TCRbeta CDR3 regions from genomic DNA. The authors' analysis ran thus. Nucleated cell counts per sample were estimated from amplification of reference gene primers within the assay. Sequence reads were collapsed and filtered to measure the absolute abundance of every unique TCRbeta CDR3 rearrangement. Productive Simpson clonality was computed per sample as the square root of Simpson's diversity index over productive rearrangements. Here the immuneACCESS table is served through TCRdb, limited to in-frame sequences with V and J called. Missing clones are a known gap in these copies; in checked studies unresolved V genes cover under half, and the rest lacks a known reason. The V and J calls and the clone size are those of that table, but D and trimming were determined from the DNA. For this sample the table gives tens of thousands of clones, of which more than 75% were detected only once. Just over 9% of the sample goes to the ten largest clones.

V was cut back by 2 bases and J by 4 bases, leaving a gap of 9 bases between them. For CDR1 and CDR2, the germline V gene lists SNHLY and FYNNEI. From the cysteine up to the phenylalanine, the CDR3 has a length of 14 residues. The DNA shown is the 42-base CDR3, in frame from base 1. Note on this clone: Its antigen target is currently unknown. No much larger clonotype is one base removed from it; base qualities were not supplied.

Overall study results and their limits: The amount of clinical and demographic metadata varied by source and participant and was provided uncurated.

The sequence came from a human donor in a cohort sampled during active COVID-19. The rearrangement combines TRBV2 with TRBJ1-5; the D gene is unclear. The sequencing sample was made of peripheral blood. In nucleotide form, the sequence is TGTGCCAGCAGTGAACAGACTGAGAATCAGCCCCAGCATTTT. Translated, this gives CASSEQTENQPQHF. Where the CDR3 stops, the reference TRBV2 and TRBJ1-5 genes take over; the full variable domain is EPEVTQTPSHQVTQMGQEVILRCVPISNHLYFYWYRQILGQKVEFLVSFYNNEISEKSEIFDDQFSVERPDGSNFTLKIRSTKLEDSAMYFCASSEQTENQPQHFGDGTRLSIL.